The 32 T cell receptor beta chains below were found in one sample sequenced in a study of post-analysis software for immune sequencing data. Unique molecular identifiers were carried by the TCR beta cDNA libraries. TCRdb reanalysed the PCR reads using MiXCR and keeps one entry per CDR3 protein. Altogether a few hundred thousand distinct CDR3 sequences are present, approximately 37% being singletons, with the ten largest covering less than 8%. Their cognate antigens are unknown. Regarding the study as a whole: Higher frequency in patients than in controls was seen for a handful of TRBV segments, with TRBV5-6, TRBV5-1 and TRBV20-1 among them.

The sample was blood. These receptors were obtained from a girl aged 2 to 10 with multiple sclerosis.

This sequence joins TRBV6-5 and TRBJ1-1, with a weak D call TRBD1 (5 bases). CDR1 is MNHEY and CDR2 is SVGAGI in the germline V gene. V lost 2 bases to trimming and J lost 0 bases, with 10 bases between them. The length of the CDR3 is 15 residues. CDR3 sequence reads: CASSYPGGVNTEAFF. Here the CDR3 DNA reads TGTGCCAGCAGTTACCCGGGGGGGGTGAACACTGAAGCTTTCTTT.

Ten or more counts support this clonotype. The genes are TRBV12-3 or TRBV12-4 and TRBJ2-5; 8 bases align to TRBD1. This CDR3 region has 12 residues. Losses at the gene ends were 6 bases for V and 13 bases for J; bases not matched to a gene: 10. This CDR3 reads CASSYGQGRVYF. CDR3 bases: TGTGCCAGCAGCTATGGACAGGGCCGGGTGTACTTC.

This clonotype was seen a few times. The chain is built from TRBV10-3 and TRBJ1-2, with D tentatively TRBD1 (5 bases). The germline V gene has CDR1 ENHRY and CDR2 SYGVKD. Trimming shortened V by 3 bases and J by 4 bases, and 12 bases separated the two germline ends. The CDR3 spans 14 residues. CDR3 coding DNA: TGTGCCATCAGTGATCCCAGAAGGGGCTATGGCTACACCTTC. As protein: CAISDPRRGYGYTF.

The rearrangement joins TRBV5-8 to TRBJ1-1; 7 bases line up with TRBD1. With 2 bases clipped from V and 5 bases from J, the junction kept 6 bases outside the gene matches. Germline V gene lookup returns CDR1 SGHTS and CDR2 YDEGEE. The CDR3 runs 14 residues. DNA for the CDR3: TGTGCCAGCAGCTTCGACAGGGCGGGTACTGAAGCTTTCTTT. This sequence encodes CASSFDRAGTEAFF. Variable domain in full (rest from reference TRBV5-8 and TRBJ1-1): EAGVTQSPTHLIKTRGQQATLRCSPISGHTSVYWYQQALGLGLQFLLWYDEGEERNRGNFPPRFSGRQFPNYSSELNVNALELEDSALYLCASSFDRAGTEAFFGQGTRLTVV.

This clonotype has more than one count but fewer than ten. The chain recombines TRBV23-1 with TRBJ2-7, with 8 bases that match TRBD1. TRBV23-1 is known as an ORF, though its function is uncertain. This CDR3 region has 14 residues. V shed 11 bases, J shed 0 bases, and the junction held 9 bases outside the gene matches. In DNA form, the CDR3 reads TGCGCCGGGAGTGGGACAGGCTTCTCCTACGAGCAGTACTTC. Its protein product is CAGSGTGFSYEQYF.

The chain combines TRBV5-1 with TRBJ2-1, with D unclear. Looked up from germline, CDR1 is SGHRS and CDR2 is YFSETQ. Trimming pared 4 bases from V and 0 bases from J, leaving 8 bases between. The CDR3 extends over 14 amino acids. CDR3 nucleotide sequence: TGCGCCAGCAGCCCCCGGGCCTCCTACAATGAGCAGTTCTTC. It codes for CASSPRASYNEQFF.

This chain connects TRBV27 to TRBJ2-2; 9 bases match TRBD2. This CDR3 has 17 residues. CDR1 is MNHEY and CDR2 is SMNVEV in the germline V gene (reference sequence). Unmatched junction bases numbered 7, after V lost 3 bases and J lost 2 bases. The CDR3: CASSFTSGGPNTGELFF. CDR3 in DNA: TGTGCCAGCAGTTTTACCAGCGGGGGGCCTAACACCGGGGAGCTGTTTTTT.

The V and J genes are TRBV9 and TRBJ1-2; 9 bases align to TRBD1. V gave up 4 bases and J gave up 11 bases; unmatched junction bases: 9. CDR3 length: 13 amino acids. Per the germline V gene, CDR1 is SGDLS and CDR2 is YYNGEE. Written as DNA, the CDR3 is TGTGCCAGCAGCCCGGACGGGGACAGGGCTTACACCTTC. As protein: CASSPDGDRAYTF. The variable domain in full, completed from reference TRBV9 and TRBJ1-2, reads DSGVTQTPKHLITATGQRVTLRCSPRSGDLSVYWYQQSLDQGLQFLIQYYNGEERAKGNILERFSAQQFPDLHSELNLSSLELGDSALYFCASSPDGDRAYTFGSGTRLTVV.

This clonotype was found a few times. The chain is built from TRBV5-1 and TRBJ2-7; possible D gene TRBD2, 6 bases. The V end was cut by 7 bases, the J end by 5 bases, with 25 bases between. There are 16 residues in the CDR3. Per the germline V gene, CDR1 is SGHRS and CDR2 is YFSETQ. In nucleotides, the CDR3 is TGCGCCAGCGCTGCAGGAGGGACGGGAGATTCCCACGAGCAGTACTTC. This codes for CASAAGGTGDSHEQYF.

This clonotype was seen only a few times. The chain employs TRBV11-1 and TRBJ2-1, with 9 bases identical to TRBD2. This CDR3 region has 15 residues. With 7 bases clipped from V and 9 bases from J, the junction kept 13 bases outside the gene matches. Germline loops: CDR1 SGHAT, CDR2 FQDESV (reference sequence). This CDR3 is CASMSGRGGPGEQFF. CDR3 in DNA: TGTGCCAGCATGTCTGGGCGGGGGGGCCCTGGTGAGCAGTTCTTC.

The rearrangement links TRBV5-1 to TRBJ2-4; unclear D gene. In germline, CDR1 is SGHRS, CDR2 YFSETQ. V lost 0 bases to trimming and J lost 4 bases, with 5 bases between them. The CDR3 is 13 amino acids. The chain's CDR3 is CASSLGSKNIQYF. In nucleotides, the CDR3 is TGCGCCAGCAGCTTGGGCAGTAAAAACATTCAGTACTTC.

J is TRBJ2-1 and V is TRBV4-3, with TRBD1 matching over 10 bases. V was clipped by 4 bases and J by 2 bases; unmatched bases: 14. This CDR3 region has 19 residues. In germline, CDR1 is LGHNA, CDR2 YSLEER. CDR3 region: CASSPDPTGGETPYNEQFF. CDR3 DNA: TGCGCCAGCAGCCCGGACCCGACAGGGGGCGAGACCCCCTACAATGAGCAGTTCTTC.

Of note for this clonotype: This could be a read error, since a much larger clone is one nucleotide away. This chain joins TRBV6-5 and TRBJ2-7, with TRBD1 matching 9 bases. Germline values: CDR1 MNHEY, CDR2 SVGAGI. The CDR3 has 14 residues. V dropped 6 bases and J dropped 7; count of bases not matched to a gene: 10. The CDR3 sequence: CASRYGQGTGEQYF. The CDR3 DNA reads TGTGCCAGCAGGTATGGACAGGGGACTGGAGAGCAGTACTTC.

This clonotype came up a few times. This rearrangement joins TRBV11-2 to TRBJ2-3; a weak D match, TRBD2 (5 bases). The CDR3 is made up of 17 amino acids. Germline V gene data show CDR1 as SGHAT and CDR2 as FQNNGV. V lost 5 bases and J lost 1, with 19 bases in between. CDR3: CASSPAFGVDRTDTQYF. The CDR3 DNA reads TGTGCCAGCAGCCCTGCTTTCGGGGTGGACCGCACAGATACGCAGTATTTT.

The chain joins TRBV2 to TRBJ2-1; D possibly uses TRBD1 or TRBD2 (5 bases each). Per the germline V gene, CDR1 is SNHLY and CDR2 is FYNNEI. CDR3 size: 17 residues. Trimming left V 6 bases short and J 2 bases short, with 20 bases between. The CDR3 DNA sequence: TGTGCCAGCAGCTCGACGGGGCCGCCTATCACCTACAATGAGCAGTTCTTC. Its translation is CASSSTGPPITYNEQFF.

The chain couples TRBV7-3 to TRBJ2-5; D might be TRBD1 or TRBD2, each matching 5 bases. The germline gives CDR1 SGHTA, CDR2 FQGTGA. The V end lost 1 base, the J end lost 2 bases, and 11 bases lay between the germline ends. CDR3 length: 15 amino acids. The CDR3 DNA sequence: TGTGCCAGCAGCTTAAGGTGGGGGAGACAAGAGACCCAGTACTTC. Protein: CASSLRWGRQETQYF.

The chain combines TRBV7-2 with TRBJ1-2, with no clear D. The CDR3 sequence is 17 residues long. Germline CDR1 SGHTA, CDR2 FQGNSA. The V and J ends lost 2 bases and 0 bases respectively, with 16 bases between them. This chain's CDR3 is CASSLFGVTQANYGYTF. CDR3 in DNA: TGTGCCAGCAGCTTATTCGGGGTCACCCAAGCTAACTATGGCTACACCTTC.

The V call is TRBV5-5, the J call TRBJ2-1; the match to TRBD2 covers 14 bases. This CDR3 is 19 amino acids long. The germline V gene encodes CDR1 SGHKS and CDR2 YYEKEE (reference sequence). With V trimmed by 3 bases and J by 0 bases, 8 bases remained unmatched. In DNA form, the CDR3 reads TGTGCCAGCAGCTCAAGGACTAGCGGGAGGAGCAGCTCCTACAATGAGCAGTTCTTC. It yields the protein CASSSRTSGRSSSYNEQFF.

DNA for the CDR3: TGTGCCAGCAGCGTAGTAGCGGGGGGGGTAGATACGCAGTATTTT. Translated, it gives CASSVVAGGVDTQYF. The chain uses TRBV9 and TRBJ2-3; 11 nucleotides agree with TRBD2. V shed 0 bases, J shed 5 bases, and the junction held 2 bases outside the gene matches. Per the germline V gene, CDR1 is SGDLS and CDR2 is YYNGEE. The CDR3 contains 15 residues.

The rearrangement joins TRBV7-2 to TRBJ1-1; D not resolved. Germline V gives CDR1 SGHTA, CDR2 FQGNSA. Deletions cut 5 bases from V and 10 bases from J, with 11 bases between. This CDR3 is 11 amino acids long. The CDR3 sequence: CASSPAGRAFF. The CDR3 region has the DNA TGTGCCAGCAGCCCCGCGGGGAGAGCTTTCTTT.

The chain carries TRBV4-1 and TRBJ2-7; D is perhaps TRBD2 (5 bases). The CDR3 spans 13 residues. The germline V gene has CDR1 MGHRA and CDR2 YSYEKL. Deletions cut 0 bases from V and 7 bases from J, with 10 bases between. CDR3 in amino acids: CASSQETMREQYF. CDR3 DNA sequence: TGCGCCAGCAGCCAAGAGACTATGAGGGAGCAGTACTTC.

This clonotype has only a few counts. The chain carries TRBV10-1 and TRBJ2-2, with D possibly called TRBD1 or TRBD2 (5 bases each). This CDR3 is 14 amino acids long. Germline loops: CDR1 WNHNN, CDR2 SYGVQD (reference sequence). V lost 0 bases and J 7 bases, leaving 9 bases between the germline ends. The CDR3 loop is CASSESGPLGELFF. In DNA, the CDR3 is TGCGCCAGCAGTGAGTCGGGACCCCTCGGGGAGCTGTTTTTT.

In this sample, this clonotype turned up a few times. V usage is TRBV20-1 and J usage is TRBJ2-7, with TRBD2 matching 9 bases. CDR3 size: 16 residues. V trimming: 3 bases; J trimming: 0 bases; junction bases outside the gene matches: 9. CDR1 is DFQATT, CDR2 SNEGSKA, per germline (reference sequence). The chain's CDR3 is CSARPLVAGASYEQYF. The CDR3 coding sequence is TGCAGTGCTAGGCCCCTGGTAGCGGGGGCCTCCTACGAGCAGTACTTC.

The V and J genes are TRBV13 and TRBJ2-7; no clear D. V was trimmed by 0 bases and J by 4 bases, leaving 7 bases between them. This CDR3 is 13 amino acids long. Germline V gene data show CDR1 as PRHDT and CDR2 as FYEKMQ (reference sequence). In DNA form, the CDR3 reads TGTGCCAGCAGCTTAGGGGACCAATACGAGCAGTACTTC. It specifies CASSLGDQYEQYF.

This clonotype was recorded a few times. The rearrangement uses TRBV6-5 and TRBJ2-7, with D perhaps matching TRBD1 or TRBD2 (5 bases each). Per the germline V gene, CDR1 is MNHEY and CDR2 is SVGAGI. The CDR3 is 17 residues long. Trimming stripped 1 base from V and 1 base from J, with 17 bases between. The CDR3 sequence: CASSYYAPGARSYEQYF. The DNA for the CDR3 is TGTGCCAGCAGTTACTATGCGCCCGGGGCCCGATCCTACGAGCAGTACTTC.

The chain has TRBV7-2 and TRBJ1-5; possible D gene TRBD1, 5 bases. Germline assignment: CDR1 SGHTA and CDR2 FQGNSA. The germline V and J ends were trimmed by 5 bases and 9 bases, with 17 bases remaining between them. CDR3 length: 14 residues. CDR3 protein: CASSLGPGAWPQHF. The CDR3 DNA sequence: TGTGCCAGCAGCCTAGGACCCGGGGCATGGCCCCAGCATTTT.

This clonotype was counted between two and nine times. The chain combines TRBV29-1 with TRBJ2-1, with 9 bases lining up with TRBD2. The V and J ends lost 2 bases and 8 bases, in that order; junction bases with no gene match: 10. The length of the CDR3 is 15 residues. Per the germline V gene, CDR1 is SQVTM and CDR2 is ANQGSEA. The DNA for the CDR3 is TGCAGCGTTGAAACGGCTAGCGGGATCGTGGATGAGCAGTTCTTC. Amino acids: CSVETASGIVDEQFF.

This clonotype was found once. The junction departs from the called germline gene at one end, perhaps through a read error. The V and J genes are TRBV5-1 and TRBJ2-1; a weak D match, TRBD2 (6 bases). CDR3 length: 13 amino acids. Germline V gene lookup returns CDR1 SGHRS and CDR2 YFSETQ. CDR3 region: CATSLGTGVLQFF. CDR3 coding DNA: TGCGCCACCAGCTTAGGGACTGGGGTGCTGCAGTTCTTC.

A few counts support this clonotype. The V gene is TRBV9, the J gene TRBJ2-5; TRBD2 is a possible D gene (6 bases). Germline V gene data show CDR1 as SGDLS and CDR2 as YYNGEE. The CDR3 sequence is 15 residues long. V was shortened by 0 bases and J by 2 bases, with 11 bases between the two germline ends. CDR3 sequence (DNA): TGTGCCAGCAGCGTAGACGGGGGAGGACAAGAGACCCAGTACTTC. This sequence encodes CASSVDGGGQETQYF.

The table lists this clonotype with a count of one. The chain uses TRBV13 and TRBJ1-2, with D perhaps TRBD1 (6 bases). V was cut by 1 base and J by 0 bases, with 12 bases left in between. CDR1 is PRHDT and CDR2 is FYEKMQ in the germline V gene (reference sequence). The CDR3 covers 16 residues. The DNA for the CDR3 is TGTGCCAGCAGCTTAGAGCAGGGACAAACTAACTATGGCTACACCTTC. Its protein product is CASSLEQGQTNYGYTF. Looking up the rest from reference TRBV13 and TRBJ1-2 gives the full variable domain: AAGVIQSPRHLIKEKRETATLKCYPIPRHDTVYWYQQGPGQDPQFLISFYEKMQSDKGSIPDRFSAQQFSDYHSELNMSSLELGDSALYFCASSLEQGQTNYGYTFGSGTRLTVV.

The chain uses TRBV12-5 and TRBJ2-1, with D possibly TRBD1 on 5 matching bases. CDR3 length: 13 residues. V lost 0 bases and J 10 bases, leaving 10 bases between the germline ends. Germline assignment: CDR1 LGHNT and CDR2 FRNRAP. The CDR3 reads CASGLVQAGEQFF. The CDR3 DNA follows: TGTGCTAGTGGTTTGGTACAGGCAGGCGAGCAGTTCTTC.

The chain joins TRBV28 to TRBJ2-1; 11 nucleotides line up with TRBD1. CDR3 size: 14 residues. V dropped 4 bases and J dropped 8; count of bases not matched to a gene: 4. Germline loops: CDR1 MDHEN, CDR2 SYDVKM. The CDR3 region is CASSWTGGAYEQFF. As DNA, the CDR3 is TGTGCCAGCAGTTGGACAGGGGGCGCCTATGAGCAGTTCTTC. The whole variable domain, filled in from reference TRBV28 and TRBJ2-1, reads DVKVTQSSRYLVKRTGEKVFLECVQDMDHENMFWYRQDPGLGLRLIYFSYDVKMKEKGDIPEGYSVSREKKERFSLILESASTNQTSMYLCASSWTGGAYEQFFGPGTRLTVL.